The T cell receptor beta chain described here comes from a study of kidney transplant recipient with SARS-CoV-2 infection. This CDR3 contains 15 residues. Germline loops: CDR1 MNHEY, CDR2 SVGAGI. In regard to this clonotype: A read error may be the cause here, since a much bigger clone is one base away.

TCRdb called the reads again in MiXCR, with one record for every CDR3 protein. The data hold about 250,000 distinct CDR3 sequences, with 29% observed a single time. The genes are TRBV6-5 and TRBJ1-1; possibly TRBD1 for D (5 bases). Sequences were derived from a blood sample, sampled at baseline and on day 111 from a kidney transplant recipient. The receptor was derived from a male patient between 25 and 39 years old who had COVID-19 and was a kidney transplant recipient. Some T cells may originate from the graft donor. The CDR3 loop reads CASSSPGTRGTGAFF. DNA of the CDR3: TGTGCCAGCAGTTCACCGGGGACTAGGGGCACTGGAGCTTTCTTT.